The rows below give T cell receptor beta chains drawn from one sample of a study of OX40 agonist ivuxolimab in advanced cancers. Clones were sequenced by immunoSEQ multiplex PCR, and TCRdb holds only the in-frame ones, with some missing. Of tens of thousands of clones in the sample, over 80% are singletons; the top ten hold under 7%. The material was CD4+ or CD8+ T cells sorted from blood, obtained in a trial of the OX40 agonist ivuxolimab. The receptors originated from an adult with an advanced solid tumor such as melanoma, head and neck, liver or kidney cancer. Both conserved end residues are part of each CDR3. A D gene is named only where the DNA matches it firmly. The size field is filled for only some rows; it gives once, few, many or a size class.

>-|TRBV7-9|TRBJ1-6|once
CASSLERKSPLHF
TGTGCCAGCAGCTTAGAAAGGAAATCACCCCTCCACTTT
>-|TRBV7-9|TRBJ2-5|-
CASSLFGQGQETQYF
TGTGCCAGCAGCTTATTCGGGCAGGGCCAAGAGACCCAGTACTTC
>TRBD1|TRBV2|TRBJ1-4|-
CASSSDRGATNEKLFF
TGTGCCAGCAGTTCGGACAGGGGAGCAACTAATGAAAAACTGTTTTTT
>TRBD2|TRBV5-4|TRBJ2-3|-
CASSLGHLAGAGDTQYF
TGTGCCAGCAGCTTGGGGCATCTAGCGGGAGCAGGAGATACGCAGTATTTT
>-|TRBV7-2|TRBJ1-2|-
CASSLVGTSNYGYTF
TGTGCCAGCAGCTTAGTGGGCACCTCTAACTATGGCTACACCTTC
>TRBD1|TRBV27|TRBJ1-1|-
CASRRQGAGAFF
TGTGCCAGCAGGCGACAGGGGGCTGGGGCTTTCTTT
>TRBD2|TRBV7-2|TRBJ2-7|-
CASSVEWTSGNYEQYF
TGTGCCAGCAGCGTAGAATGGACTAGCGGAAACTACGAGCAGTACTTC
>-|TRBV30|TRBJ2-3|-
CAWSVNPPDTQYF
TGTGCCTGGAGTGTAAACCCCCCGGATACGCAGTATTTT
>-|TRBV10-3|TRBJ2-1|-
CAISEPPTEWRNEQFF
TGTGCCATCAGTGAGCCTCCGACGGAATGGCGCAATGAGCAGTTCTTC
>TRBD1|TRBV4-1|TRBJ2-3|-
CASRLTGVASDTQYF
TGCGCCAGCAGGCTGACAGGGGTAGCCTCAGATACGCAGTATTTT
>-|TRBV7-2|TRBJ2-3|-
CASSLPGRTDTQYF
TGTGCCAGCAGCTTACCAGGGAGGACAGATACGCAGTATTTT
>TRBD1|TRBV10-1|TRBJ2-1|-
CASSEQGAYNEQFF
TGCGCCAGCAGTGAACAGGGGGCATACAATGAGCAGTTCTTC
>TRBD1|TRBV2|TRBJ1-5|-
CASSDRTGVDGQPQHF
TGTGCCAGCAGCGATCGGACAGGGGTTGATGGTCAGCCCCAGCATTTT
>-|TRBV5-1|TRBJ2-3|-
CASSLEADTQYF
TGCGCCAGCAGCTTGGAGGCAGATACGCAGTATTTT
>TRBD2|TRBV2|TRBJ2-7|-
CASSVMAGGRSEQYF
TGTGCCAGCAGTGTCATGGCGGGAGGTCGGTCCGAGCAGTACTTC
>-|TRBV5-4|TRBJ2-7|-
CASSLGFGGASYEQYF
TGTGCCAGCAGCTTGGGTTTTGGCGGAGCATCCTACGAGCAGTACTTC
>-|TRBV5-1|TRBJ2-4|once
CASSLVPGEFNIQYF
TGCGCCAGCAGCTTGGTGCCAGGGGAGTTTAACATTCAGTACTTC
>TRBD1|TRBV2|TRBJ1-4|-
CASSLTGGMEKLFF
TGTGCCAGCAGTTTGACAGGGGGGATGGAAAAACTGTTTTTT
>TRBD1|TRBV6-5|TRBJ1-1|few
CASNRGLNTEAFF
TGTGCCAGCAACAGGGGACTTAACACTGAAGCTTTCTTT
>-|TRBV6-1|TRBJ2-6|-
CASTRMGSGANVLTF
TGTGCCAGCACTAGAATGGGGTCTGGGGCCAACGTCCTGACTTTC
>TRBD1|TRBV5-6|TRBJ1-2|-
CASSSQGGRGAYGYTF
TGTGCCAGCAGCTCCCAGGGGGGCCGGGGTGCCTATGGCTACACCTTC
>-|TRBV12-2|TRBJ2-1|-
CASRLAGGLNNEQFF
TGTGCAAGTCGCTTAGCAGGGGGCCTTAACAATGAGCAGTTCTTC
>TRBD1|TRBV27|TRBJ1-2|-
CASSLRGTGQGDYGYTF
TGTGCCAGCAGTTTAAGGGGGACCGGACAGGGGGACTATGGCTACACCTTC
>-|TRBV6-1|TRBJ1-2|once
CASSKGEFYGYTF
TGTGCCAGCTCCAAGGGCGAGTTCTATGGCTACACCTTC
>-|TRBV4-3|TRBJ1-2|once
CASSPLGQNYGYTF
TGCGCCAGCAGCCCTTTAGGACAGAACTATGGCTACACCTTC
>-|TRBV5-4|TRBJ2-5|once
CASSLAGRKETQYF
TGTGCCAGCAGCTTGGCTGGGCGGAAAGAGACCCAGTACTTC
>-|TRBV11-2|TRBJ1-3|-
CASSLSASGHTIYF
TGTGCCAGCAGCTTATCTGCTTCGGGTCACACCATATATTTT
>-|TRBV7-2|TRBJ2-1|-
CASSFWQDYNEQFF
TGTGCCAGCAGCTTCTGGCAGGATTACAATGAGCAGTTCTTC